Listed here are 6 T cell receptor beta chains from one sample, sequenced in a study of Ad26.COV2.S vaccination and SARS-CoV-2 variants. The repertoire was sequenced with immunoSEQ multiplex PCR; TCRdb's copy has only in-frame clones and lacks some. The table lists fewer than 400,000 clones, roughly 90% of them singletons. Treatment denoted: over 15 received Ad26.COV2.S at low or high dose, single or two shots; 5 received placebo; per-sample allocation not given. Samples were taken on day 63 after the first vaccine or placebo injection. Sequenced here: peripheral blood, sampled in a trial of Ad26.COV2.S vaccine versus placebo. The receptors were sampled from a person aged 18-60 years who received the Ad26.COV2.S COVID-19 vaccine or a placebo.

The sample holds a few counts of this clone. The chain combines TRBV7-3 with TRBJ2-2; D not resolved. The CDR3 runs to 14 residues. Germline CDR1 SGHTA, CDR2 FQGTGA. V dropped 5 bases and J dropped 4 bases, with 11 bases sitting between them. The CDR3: CASSPRGSTGELFF. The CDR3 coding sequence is TGTGCCAGCAGCCCACGAGGCAGCACCGGGGAGCTGTTTTTT. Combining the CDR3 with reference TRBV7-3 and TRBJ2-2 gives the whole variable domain GAGVSQTPSNKVTEKGKYVELRCDPISGHTALYWYRQSLGQGPEFLIYFQGTGAADDSGLPNDRFFAVRPEGSVSTLKIQRTERGDSAVYLCASSPRGSTGELFFGEGSRLTVL.

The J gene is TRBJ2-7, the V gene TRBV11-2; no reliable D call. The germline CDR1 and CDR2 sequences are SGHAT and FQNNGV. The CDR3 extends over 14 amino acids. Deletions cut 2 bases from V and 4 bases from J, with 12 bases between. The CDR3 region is CASSLKSVPYEQYF. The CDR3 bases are TGTGCCAGCAGCTTAAAGTCTGTGCCATACGAGCAGTACTTC.

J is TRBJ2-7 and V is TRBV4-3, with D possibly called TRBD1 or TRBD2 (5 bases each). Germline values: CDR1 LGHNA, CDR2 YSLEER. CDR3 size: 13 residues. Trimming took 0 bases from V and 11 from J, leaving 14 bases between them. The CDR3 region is CASSQEEGIGEYV. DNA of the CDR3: TGCGCCAGCAGCCAAGAAGAGGGGATCGGGGAGTACGTC.

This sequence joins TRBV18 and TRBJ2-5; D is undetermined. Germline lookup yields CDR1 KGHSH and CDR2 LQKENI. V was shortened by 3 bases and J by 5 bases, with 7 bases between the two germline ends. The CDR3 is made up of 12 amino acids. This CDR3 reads CASSPGLETQYF. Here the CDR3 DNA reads TGTGCCAGCTCACCTGGTCTGGAGACCCAGTACTTC.

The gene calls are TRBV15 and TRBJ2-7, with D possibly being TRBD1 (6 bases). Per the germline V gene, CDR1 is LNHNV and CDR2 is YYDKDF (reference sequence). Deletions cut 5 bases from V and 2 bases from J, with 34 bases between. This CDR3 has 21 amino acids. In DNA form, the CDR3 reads TGTGCCACCAGCCCCGGACTCCTTGGGACACAAGCATCCATTTCAACCTACGAGCAGTACGTC. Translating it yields CATSPGLLGTQASISTYEQYV.

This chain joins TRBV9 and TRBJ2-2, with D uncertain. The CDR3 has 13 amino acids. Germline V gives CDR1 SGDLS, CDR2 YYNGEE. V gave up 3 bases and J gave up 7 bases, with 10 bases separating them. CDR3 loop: CASSAQRDGELFF. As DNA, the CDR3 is TGTGCCAGCAGCGCCCAAAGGGACGGGGAGCTGTTTTTT.